A selection of T cell receptor beta chains follows, all from one sample in a study of cytomegalovirus exposure and HLA in healthy donors. Libraries were prepared by immunoSEQ multiplex PCR; TCRdb keeps only in-frame clonotypes and omits some of them. The sample lists roughly 120,000 clones; approximately 80% were seen once. What was sequenced was PBMCs. These receptors were taken from a man aged 18-30 years in good health and CMV-seropositive. CDR3s include the opening cysteine and the closing phenylalanine or tryptophan. The D gene is left open where the match is weak. Some rows have no size entry. The others give once, few or many, or a class for an expanded clone.

v_gene	abundance	d_gene	j_gene	CDR3aa	CDR3nt
TRBV2	.	TRBD1	TRBJ1-1	CAGGQGITEAFF	TGTGCCGGGGGACAGGGAATAACTGAAGCTTTCTTT
TRBV28	.	TRBD2	TRBJ2-3	CASRLAGATDTQYF	TGTGCCAGCAGGCTAGCGGGGGCCACAGATACGCAGTATTTT
TRBV9	.	TRBD2	TRBJ2-3	CASSPRGGLAGLADTQYF	TGTGCCAGCAGCCCGAGAGGCGGACTAGCGGGTCTGGCGGATACGCAGTATTTT
TRBV11-2	.	.	TRBJ2-5	CASSTERQGGGETQYF	TGTGCCAGCAGCACAGAGCGACAGGGCGGGGGGGAGACCCAGTACTTC
TRBV7-2	.	.	TRBJ2-7	CASSLSLSGYEQYF	TGTGCCAGCAGCTTATCGTTATCGGGGTACGAGCAGTACTTC
TRBV30	.	.	TRBJ1-5	CAWSLQGGRQPQHF	TGTGCCTGGAGTCTGCAGGGAGGACGACAGCCCCAGCATTTT
TRBV30	.	TRBD2	TRBJ2-3	CAWSETGTSGKDTQYF	TGTGCCTGGAGTGAGACCGGGACTAGCGGGAAAGATACGCAGTATTTT
TRBV7-9	.	.	TRBJ1-3	CASIRTTDSGNTIYF	TGTGCCAGCATTCGTACGACAGACTCTGGAAACACCATATATTTT
TRBV19	.	.	TRBJ1-5	CASSIDLDTYQPQHF	TGTGCCAGTAGTATAGATCTTGACACCTATCAGCCCCAGCATTTT
TRBV5-1	.	TRBD1	TRBJ2-7	CASSLDPGQGYEQYF	TGCGCCAGCAGCTTGGACCCGGGACAGGGCTACGAGCAGTACTTC
TRBV5-5	.	.	TRBJ2-1	CASSIQGRDLNEQFF	TGTGCCAGCAGCATACAGGGCCGCGATCTCAATGAGCAGTTCTTC
TRBV9	.	.	TRBJ1-1	CASSKTPGDPPNF	TGTGCCAGCAGCAAAACCCCGGGGGACCCGCCTAACTTT
TRBV29-1	.	TRBD1	TRBJ1-5	CSVRTGGNQPQHF	TGCAGCGTCCGGACAGGGGGCAATCAGCCCCAGCATTTT
TRBV9	.	TRBD2	TRBJ2-7	CASSMGLAVTYEQYF	TGTGCCAGCAGCATGGGACTAGCGGTAACCTACGAGCAGTACTTC
TRBV7-9	.	.	TRBJ2-2	CASSPSSGELFF	TGTGCCAGCAGCCCCTCTTCCGGGGAGCTGTTTTTT
TRBV7-7	.	.	TRBJ2-6	CASSLGSGSGANVLTF	TGTGCTAGCAGCTTAGGGTCCGGCTCTGGGGCCAACGTCCTGACTTTC
TRBV28	.	.	TRBJ2-5	CASSESQETQYF	TGTGCCAGCAGTGAGTCCCAAGAGACCCAGTACTTC
TRBV7-3	.	.	TRBJ2-1	CASSSLAGVYNEQFF	TGTGCCAGCAGCTCCCTAGCCGGAGTGTACAATGAGCAGTTCTTC
TRBV4-2	.	TRBD2	TRBJ2-2	CASSLSGGASGELFF	TGTGCCAGCAGCTTAAGCGGGGGGGCCAGCGGGGAGCTGTTTTTT
TRBV5-4	.	TRBD1	TRBJ2-3	CASRITGGEAGSTDTQYF	TGTGCCAGCAGAATAACAGGGGGCGAGGCTGGGAGCACAGATACGCAGTATTTT
TRBV18	.	TRBD1	TRBJ1-2	CASSRDRDNYGYTF	TGTGCCAGCTCCCGCGACAGGGATAACTATGGCTACACCTTC
TRBV12-5	once	.	TRBJ1-1	CASGLWGAEAFF	TGTGCTAGTGGTTTGTGGGGCGCTGAAGCTTTCTTT
TRBV10-3	.	.	TRBJ1-2	CAISETVYGYTF	TGTGCCATCAGTGAAACAGTCTATGGCTACACCTTC
TRBV2	.	TRBD1	TRBJ2-1	CASEAGQAYNEQFF	TGTGCCAGCGAGGCGGGACAGGCGTACAATGAGCAGTTCTTC
TRBV5-1	.	.	TRBJ1-6	CASSTSGLTNSPLHF	TGCGCCAGCAGCACCTCGGGACTTACAAATTCACCCCTCCACTTT
TRBV18	.	.	TRBJ1-3	CASSPSREGNTIYF	TGTGCCAGCTCACCGTCCCGGGAGGGAAACACCATATATTTT
TRBV5-4	.	.	TRBJ2-6	CASGIQGLSSGANGLTF	TGTGCCAGCGGAATACAGGGCTTATCCTCTGGGGCCAACGGCCTGACTTTC
TRBV5-1	.	TRBD2	TRBJ2-1	CASSFSGRSVEQFF	TGCGCCAGCAGCTTTAGCGGGAGGTCGGTTGAGCAGTTCTTC
TRBV28	.	TRBD2	TRBJ2-5	CASSLTSGIGTQYF	TGTGCCAGCAGTCTCACTAGCGGCATTGGGACCCAGTACTTC
TRBV28	.	.	TRBJ1-3	CASSILTGHSGNTIYF	TGTGCCAGCAGTATATTGACAGGCCACTCTGGAAACACCATATATTTT
TRBV6-5	few	.	TRBJ2-7	CASSYAQREIYEQYF	TGTGCCAGCAGTTACGCGCAACGGGAGATCTACGAGCAGTACTTC
TRBV2	.	.	TRBJ2-5	CASNGDTWQETQYF	TGTGCCAGCAACGGGGACACTTGGCAGGAGACCCAGTACTTC
TRBV29-1	once	TRBD1	TRBJ1-2	CSVVRTGPGYGYTF	TGCAGCGTTGTAAGGACAGGCCCAGGTTATGGCTACACCTTC
TRBV7-9	.	.	TRBJ2-7	CSSTALYSYEQYF	TGTTCCAGCACCGCGTTATATTCCTACGAGCAGTACTTC
TRBV9	.	.	TRBJ2-3	CASSVAQGSGTDTQYF	TGTGCCAGCAGCGTGGCACAGGGTTCTGGCACAGATACGCAGTATTTT
TRBV4-1	.	TRBD1	TRBJ2-5	CASSQTGLREETQYF	TGCGCCAGCAGCCAGACAGGGTTGAGGGAAGAGACCCAGTACTTC
TRBV6-5	.	.	TRBJ2-1	CASSYSGSGFNEQFF	TGTGCCAGCAGTTACTCTGGGTCCGGGTTCAATGAGCAGTTCTTC
TRBV15	.	.	TRBJ2-2	CATSTFGSGGELFF	TGTGCCACCAGTACGTTCGGGTCTGGCGGGGAGCTGTTTTTT
TRBV10-3	once	TRBD1	TRBJ2-7	CAISEGTGDGEQYF	TGTGCCATCAGTGAGGGGACAGGGGACGGCGAGCAGTACTTC
TRBV28	.	.	TRBJ1-5	CASSFNGRDQPQHF	TGTGCCAGCAGTTTTAACGGTCGGGATCAGCCCCAGCATTTT
TRBV10-3	.	.	TRBJ2-7	CAISSNYNRSVYEQYF	TGTGCCATCAGCTCCAACTACAATAGATCCGTCTACGAGCAGTACTTC